Listed here are 14 T cell receptor beta chains from one sample, sequenced in a study of a mutant IDH1 vaccine in newly diagnosed glioma. Time point indicated: week 23, last vaccination. A 20-mer mutant IDH1 peptide at 300 ug was injected subcutaneously with topical imiquimod. The antigens for these receptors are not known. The repertoire was sequenced with immunoSEQ multiplex PCR; TCRdb's copy has only in-frame clones and lacks some. The repertoire holds 88,000 or so clones, with approximately 85% as singletons. Sample: PBMCs, taken from a glioma patient whose treatment included an IDH1 peptide vaccine. These receptors came from a man aged 25-40 years with glioma. Some clones in this sample may be carry-over from other donors' samples.

This clone counts as medium-sized. This chain connects TRBV30 to TRBJ1-1; D may be TRBD1 (5 bases). Germline V gives CDR1 GTSNPN, CDR2 SVGIG (reference sequence). The CDR3 totals 13 residues. Deletions cut 4 bases from V and 6 bases from J, with 15 bases between. In DNA, the CDR3 is TGTGCCTGGACTGTAGGGGCCCGCGCTGAAGCTTTCTTT. As protein: CAWTVGARAEAFF.

V gene TRBV2 combines with J gene TRBJ1-1, with 7 nucleotides matching TRBD1. The CDR3 runs to 15 residues. CDR1 is SNHLY and CDR2 is FYNNEI in the germline V gene. The V segment lost 10 bases and the J segment 1 base; nucleotides outside the gene matches: 12. The DNA for the CDR3 is TGTGCCATTACTACCTACAGGGGTCAGAACACTGAAGCTTTCTTT. This gives the protein CAITTYRGQNTEAFF. The variable domain in full, with the rest retrieved from reference TRBV2 and TRBJ1-1, is EPEVTQTPSHQVTQMGQEVILRCVPISNHLYFYWYRQILGQKVEFLVSFYNNEISEKSEIFDDQFSVERPDGSNFTLKIRSTKLEDSAMYFCAITTYRGQNTEAFFGQGTRLTVV.

V and J are TRBV7-2 and TRBJ1-1; D remains ambiguous. The ends were cut back, 4 bases at V and 5 bases at J, with 17 bases in the middle. The CDR3 contains 15 residues. Germline V gene lookup returns CDR1 SGHTA and CDR2 FQGNSA. The CDR3 DNA follows: TGTGCCAGCAGCTCCCTAGGAAGGAGCCAGACTGAAGCTTTCTTT. Its translation: CASSSLGRSQTEAFF.

This chain joins TRBV5-1 and TRBJ2-4; the D is unclear. From germline, CDR1 is SGHRS and CDR2 YFSETQ. The CDR3 is 16 amino acids. Trimming removed 0 bases from V and 0 bases from J, with 10 bases in between. The CDR3 reads CASSLGVTLAKNIQYF. CDR3 sequence (DNA): TGCGCCAGCAGCTTGGGTGTGACTCTAGCCAAAAACATTCAGTACTTC.

This clone turned up a few times. This sequence joins TRBV5-1 and TRBJ2-3; 9 bases are shared with TRBD2. After removal of 0 bases from V and 4 bases from J, the junction contained 3 bases not matched to a gene. CDR3 size: 15 residues. Germline loops: CDR1 SGHRS, CDR2 YFSETQ. The CDR3 coding sequence is TGCGCCAGCAGCTTGGGTAGCGGGGGCCCAGATACGCAGTATTTT. Encoded protein: CASSLGSGGPDTQYF.

This chain links TRBV5-5 with TRBJ2-2, with D tentatively TRBD2 (7 bases). CDR1 and CDR2 (germline): SGHKS, YYEKEE (reference sequence). The CDR3 sequence is 16 residues long. V dropped 4 bases and J dropped 0 bases, with 13 bases sitting between them. Written as DNA, the CDR3 is TGTGCCAGCAGCCCGGAGGGGGGGTCGAACACCGGGGAGCTGTTTTTT. Protein: CASSPEGGSNTGELFF.

The chain uses TRBV28 and TRBJ1-2; TRBD1 agrees at 10 bases. The CDR3 contains 14 residues. Trimming removed 8 bases from V and 4 bases from J; junction bases left unmatched: 7. The germline V gene encodes CDR1 MDHEN and CDR2 SYDVKM. In DNA form, the CDR3 reads TGTGCCAGCGGATCGGGACAGGGGAGCTATGGCTACACCTTC. Translated: CASGSGQGSYGYTF.

In its sample, this clone was seen a few times. J is TRBJ1-6 and V is TRBV5-1; D is uncertain. In germline, CDR1 is SGHRS, CDR2 YFSETQ. V was pared by 0 bases and J by 3 bases, with 10 bases between. The CDR3 length is 16 residues. The CDR3, as DNA: TGCGCCAGCAGCTTGGATCGGCAAGTCTATAATTCACCCCTCCACTTT. This codes for CASSLDRQVYNSPLHF.

J is TRBJ2-5 and V is TRBV30; the D is unclear. Trimming took off 0 bases at V and 10 bases at J, with 15 bases between the two ends. The CDR3 covers 13 residues. Germline CDR1 and CDR2: GTSNPN and SVGIG (reference sequence). The CDR3 reads CAWSVTAPTIQYF. For the CDR3, the DNA is TGTGCCTGGAGTGTAACGGCCCCTACAATCCAGTACTTC. The entire variable domain, with the rest obtained from reference TRBV30 and TRBJ2-5, is as follows: SQTIHQWPATLVQPVGSPLSLECTVEGTSNPNLYWYRQAAGRGLQLLFYSVGIGQISSEVPQNLSASRPQDRQFILSSKKLLLSDSGFYLCAWSVTAPTIQYFGPGTRLLVL.

This clone was counted only a few times. This chain links TRBV5-8 with TRBJ1-5, with no clear D. CDR1 and CDR2 from the germline V gene are SGHTS and YDEGEE. The V and J ends lost 4 bases and 6 bases respectively, with 14 bases between them. The CDR3 extends over 14 amino acids. The CDR3 bases are TGTGCCAGCAGCCTGGGCCCGGACGGTCAGCCCCAGCATTTT. Protein: CASSLGPDGQPQHF. The full variable domain, in which reference TRBV5-8 and TRBJ1-5 provide the parts outside the CDR3, is EAGVTQSPTHLIKTRGQQATLRCSPISGHTSVYWYQQALGLGLQFLLWYDEGEERNRGNFPPRFSGRQFPNYSSELNVNALELEDSALYLCASSLGPDGQPQHFGDGTRLSIL.

The V call is TRBV5-1, the J call TRBJ1-3; 7 positions agree with TRBD1. The CDR3 is made up of 14 amino acids. Germline CDR1 SGHRS, CDR2 YFSETQ. With V trimmed by 4 bases and J by 8 bases, 9 bases remained unmatched. CDR3 sequence (DNA): TGCGCCAGCAGCACCTCGGGACAGACGGACACCATATATTTT. It specifies CASSTSGQTDTIYF. The entire variable domain, with the rest obtained from reference TRBV5-1 and TRBJ1-3, is as follows: KAGVTQTPRYLIKTRGQQVTLSCSPISGHRSVSWYQQTPGQGLQFLFEYFSETQRNKGNFPGRFSGRQFSNSRSEMNVSTLELGDSALYLCASSTSGQTDTIYFGEGSWLTVV.

This chain uses TRBV2 with TRBJ2-3, with 10 positions matching TRBD1. Germline lookup yields CDR1 SNHLY and CDR2 FYNNEI. The CDR3 has 16 amino acids. V trimming: 5 bases; J trimming: 3 bases; junction bases outside the gene matches: 8. The CDR3 protein is CASSLLPGQGTDTQYF. The CDR3 coding sequence is TGTGCCAGCAGTCTTCTACCGGGACAGGGGACAGATACGCAGTATTTT.

The chain combines TRBV5-6 with TRBJ1-5, with a possible D match to TRBD1 (5 bases). Germline CDR1 SGHDT, CDR2 YYEEEE. V shed 4 bases and J shed 4 bases, with 9 bases lying between them. CDR3 length equals 13 residues. CDR3 protein: CASSLGRNQPQHF. As DNA, the CDR3 is TGTGCCAGCAGCCTGGGACGGAATCAGCCCCAGCATTTT.

In this sample, this clone turned up a few times. This sequence joins TRBV4-1 and TRBJ1-4; perhaps TRBD1 as D (5 bases). The CDR3 runs to 15 residues. Trimming shortened V by 4 bases and J by 8 bases, and 17 bases separated the two germline ends. Germline V gene lookup returns CDR1 MGHRA and CDR2 YSYEKL. This CDR3 reads CASSPLGGRWEKLFF. CDR3 nucleotide sequence: TGCGCCAGCAGCCCTTTGGGGGGACGTTGGGAAAAACTGTTTTTT.